These 9 T cell receptor beta chains were all obtained from the same sample, sequenced in a study of CD8 T cells in ankylosing spondylitis. TCRdb fed the 5' RACE reads into MiXCR, producing one record per CDR3 protein. The table includes 300,000 to 350,000 distinct CDR3 sequences, 9.5% to 13% detected once. Sequenced sample: blood, either unsorted or a sorted T cell fraction (not recorded which). All receptors derive from a female donor with ankylosing spondylitis or in good health (not recorded which).

This clonotype was counted ten times or more. V usage is TRBV10-3 and J usage is TRBJ2-3; D is undetermined. Trimming cost V 10 bases and J 1 base, with 15 bases left between them. Germline V gene data show CDR1 as ENHRY and CDR2 as SYGVKD. CDR3 length: 14 residues. CDR3 sequence (DNA): TGTGCCAGCCTCCCACATCAGGGCACAGATACGCAGTATTTT. The encoded protein is CASLPHQGTDTQYF.

Only a few counts were recorded for this clonotype. The rearrangement uses TRBV28 and TRBJ2-7; 10 bases agree with TRBD2. The CDR3 loop spans 15 amino acids. Germline values: CDR1 MDHEN, CDR2 SYDVKM. V lost 7 bases, J lost 3 bases, and 9 bases stayed unmatched. In DNA form, the CDR3 reads TGTGCCAGCACCCTAGCGGGGGATAACAACTACGAGCAGTACTTC. It specifies CASTLAGDNNYEQYF.

In its sample, this clonotype was seen many times. The chain employs TRBV20-1 and TRBJ2-1; TRBD1 might be the D (5 bases). The CDR3 consists of 14 residues. Trimming took off 3 bases at V and 2 bases at J, with 11 bases between the two ends. Germline V gives CDR1 DFQATT, CDR2 SNEGSKA (reference sequence). The CDR3 sequence: CSASRWGAYNEQFF. CDR3 in DNA: TGCAGTGCTAGTCGGTGGGGCGCCTACAATGAGCAGTTCTTC.

As DNA, the CDR3 is TGTGCCAGCAGTTACCCATTGAACACTGAAGCTTTCTTT. This gives the protein CASSYPLNTEAFF. The V call is TRBV28, the J call TRBJ1-1; D remains unclear. The CDR3 extends over 13 amino acids. CDR1 is MDHEN and CDR2 is SYDVKM in the germline V gene. The V and J ends lost 4 bases and 0 bases respectively, with 6 bases between them. The full variable domain, rest sourced from reference TRBV28 and TRBJ1-1, is DVKVTQSSRYLVKRTGEKVFLECVQDMDHENMFWYRQDPGLGLRLIYFSYDVKMKEKGDIPEGYSVSREKKERFSLILESASTNQTSMYLCASSYPLNTEAFFGQGTRLTVV.

This clonotype was detected many times. V gene TRBV27 combines with J gene TRBJ2-3, with 8 bases fitting TRBD2. Germline CDR1 is MNHEY and CDR2 is SMNVEV (reference sequence). V dropped 1 base and J dropped 4; count of bases not matched to a gene: 7. The CDR3 extends over 16 amino acids. The CDR3 is CASSLLSSGSADTQYF. In DNA, the CDR3 is TGTGCCAGCAGTTTATTGTCCAGCGGGAGCGCAGATACGCAGTATTTT.

This clonotype was counted only a few times. The rearrangement uses TRBV19 and TRBJ2-7; tentative D call: TRBD2 (5 bases). Trimming removed 5 bases at V and 0 bases at J, with 14 bases between. Germline CDR1 LNHDA, CDR2 SQIVND (reference sequence). This CDR3 has 15 residues. In nucleotides, the CDR3 is TGTGCCAGTAGTCTTGGACTTCCGGGCTCCTACGAGCAGTACTTC. Protein sequence: CASSLGLPGSYEQYF.

This clonotype was seen at least ten times. V and J are TRBV14 and TRBJ2-5; perhaps TRBD1 as D (6 bases). The V end was cut by 4 bases, the J end by 0 bases, with 15 bases between. Germline V gene data show CDR1 as SGHDN and CDR2 as FVKESK. The CDR3 extends over 16 amino acids. This CDR3 is CASSPRGQLYQETQYF. In DNA, the CDR3 is TGTGCCAGCAGCCCCCGAGGACAGCTGTACCAAGAGACCCAGTACTTC.

The chain couples TRBV7-9 to TRBJ2-6; D gene unclear. The CDR3 runs 17 residues. Germline lookup yields CDR1 SEHNR and CDR2 FQNEAQ (reference sequence). V was cut by 7 bases and J by 0 bases, with 16 bases left in between. CDR3 protein: CASNKGGYPSGANVLTF. The CDR3 bases are TGTGCCAGCAACAAAGGTGGCTATCCCTCTGGGGCCAACGTCCTGACTTTC.

This sequence joins TRBV7-9 and TRBJ2-5; 7 bases agree with TRBD1. Germline CDR1 and CDR2: SEHNR and FQNEAQ (reference sequence). The CDR3 loop spans 13 amino acids. Unmatched junction bases numbered 5, after V lost 8 bases and J lost 2 bases. In DNA, the CDR3 is TGTGCCAGCGCCCTGGGACAGCAAGAGACCCAGTACTTC. Protein product: CASALGQQETQYF.